This T cell receptor (beta chain) comes out of a study of blood T cells in healthy people across ages. Study findings and constraints: Whereas aged donors had fewer naive CD4+ cells, long-lived donors had more of them and higher diversity. Diversity of TCR beta per million T cells declined in a roughly linear way with age.

In regard to this clonotype: The antigen is unknown.

A J-beta primer mix and a sample-barcoded 5' primer were used in a second PCR of roughly 7 to 12 cycles. A template-switch adaptor with 12 random nucleotides tagged each cDNA molecule. Per sample, CDR3-containing paired-end reads numbered at least 2.5 million. TCRdb reprocessed the 5' RACE reads with MiXCR, giving one entry per CDR3 protein. Of 780,000 or so distinct CDR3 sequences in the sample, 45% to 70% are singletons; the top ten hold roughly 26%. V shed 5 bases, J shed 5 bases, and the junction held 7 bases outside the gene matches. The CDR3 loop spans 16 amino acids. Germline V gives CDR1 SGHNT, CDR2 YENEEA.

The TCR comes from a man aged 40-49 years in good health. Sequenced input: blood. J is TRBJ2-5 and V is TRBV11-3; 14 nucleotides agree with TRBD2. CDR3 loop: CASSRGLAGDGETQYF. CDR3 nucleotides: TGTGCCAGCAGCCGGGGACTAGCGGGAGATGGGGAGACCCAGTACTTC. Combining the CDR3 with reference TRBV11-3 and TRBJ2-5 gives the whole variable domain EAGVVQSPRYKIIEKKQPVAFWCNPISGHNTLYWYLQNLGQGPELLIRYENEEAVDDSQLPKDRFSAERLKGVDSTLKIQPAELGDSAVYLCASSRGLAGDGETQYFGPGTRLLVL.